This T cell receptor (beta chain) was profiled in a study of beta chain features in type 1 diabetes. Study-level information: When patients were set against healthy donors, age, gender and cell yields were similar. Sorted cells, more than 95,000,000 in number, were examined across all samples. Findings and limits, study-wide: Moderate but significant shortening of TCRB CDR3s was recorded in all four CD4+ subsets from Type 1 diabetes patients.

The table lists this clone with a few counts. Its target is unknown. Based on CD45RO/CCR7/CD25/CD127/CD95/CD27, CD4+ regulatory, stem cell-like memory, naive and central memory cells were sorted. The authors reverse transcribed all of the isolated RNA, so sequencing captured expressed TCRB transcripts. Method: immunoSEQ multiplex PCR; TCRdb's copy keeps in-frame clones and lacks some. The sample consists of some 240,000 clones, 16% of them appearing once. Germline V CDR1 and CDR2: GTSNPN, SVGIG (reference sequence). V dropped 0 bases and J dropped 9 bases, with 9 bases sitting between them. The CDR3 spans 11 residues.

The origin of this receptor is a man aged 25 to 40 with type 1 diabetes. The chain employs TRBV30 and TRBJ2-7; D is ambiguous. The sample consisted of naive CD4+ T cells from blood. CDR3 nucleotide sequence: TGTGCCTGGAGTGTAGGTGCAGTGCAGTACTTC. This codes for CAWSVGAVQYF.